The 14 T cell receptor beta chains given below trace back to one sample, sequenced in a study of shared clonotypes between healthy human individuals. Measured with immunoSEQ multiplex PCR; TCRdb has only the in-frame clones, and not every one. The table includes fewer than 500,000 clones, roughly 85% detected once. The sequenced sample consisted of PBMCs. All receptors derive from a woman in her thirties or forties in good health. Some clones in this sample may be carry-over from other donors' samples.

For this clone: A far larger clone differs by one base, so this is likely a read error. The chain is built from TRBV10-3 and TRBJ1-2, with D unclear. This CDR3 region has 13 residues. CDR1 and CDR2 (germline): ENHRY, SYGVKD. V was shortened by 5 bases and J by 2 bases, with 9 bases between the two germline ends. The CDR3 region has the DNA TGTGCCATCAGTCCTTCTCCCAACTATGGCTACACCTTC. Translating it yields CAISPSPNYGYTF.

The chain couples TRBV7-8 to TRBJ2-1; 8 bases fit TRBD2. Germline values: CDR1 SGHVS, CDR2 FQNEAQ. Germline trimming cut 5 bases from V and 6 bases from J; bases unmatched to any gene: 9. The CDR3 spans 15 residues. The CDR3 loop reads CASSPPGGASNEQFF. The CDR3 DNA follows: TGTGCCAGCAGCCCGCCCGGGGGGGCAAGCAATGAGCAGTTCTTC. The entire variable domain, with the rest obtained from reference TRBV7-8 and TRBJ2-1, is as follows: GAGVSQSPRYKVAKRGQDVALRCDPISGHVSLFWYQQALGQGPEFLTYFQNEAQLDKSGLPSDRFFAERPEGSVSTLKIQRTQQEDSAVYLCASSPPGGASNEQFFGPGTRLTVL.

The CDR3 nucleotides are TGCGCCAGCAGCCGGGACAGGGCAGATACGCAGTATTTT. Its translation: CASSRDRADTQYF. This chain joins TRBV5-1 and TRBJ2-3; TRBD1 matches at 9 bases. This CDR3 has 13 amino acids. V was clipped by 4 bases and J by 4 bases; unmatched bases: 1. Germline V gives CDR1 SGHRS, CDR2 YFSETQ. Full variable domain (rest looked up from reference TRBV5-1 and TRBJ2-3): KAGVTQTPRYLIKTRGQQVTLSCSPISGHRSVSWYQQTPGQGLQFLFEYFSETQRNKGNFPGRFSGRQFSNSRSEMNVSTLELGDSALYLCASSRDRADTQYFGPGTRLTVL.

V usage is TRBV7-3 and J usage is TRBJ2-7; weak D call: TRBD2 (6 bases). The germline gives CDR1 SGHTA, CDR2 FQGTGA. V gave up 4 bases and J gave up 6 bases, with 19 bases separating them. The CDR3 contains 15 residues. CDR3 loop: CASSSQDGSICEQYF. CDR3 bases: TGTGCCAGCAGCTCCCAGGACGGGAGTATATGCGAGCAGTACTTC.

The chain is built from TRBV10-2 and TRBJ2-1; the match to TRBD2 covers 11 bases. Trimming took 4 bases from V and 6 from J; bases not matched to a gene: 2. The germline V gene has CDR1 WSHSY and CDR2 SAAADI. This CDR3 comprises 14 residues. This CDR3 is CASSVGTSGNEQFF. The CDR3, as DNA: TGCGCCAGCAGTGTAGGGACTAGCGGCAATGAGCAGTTCTTC.

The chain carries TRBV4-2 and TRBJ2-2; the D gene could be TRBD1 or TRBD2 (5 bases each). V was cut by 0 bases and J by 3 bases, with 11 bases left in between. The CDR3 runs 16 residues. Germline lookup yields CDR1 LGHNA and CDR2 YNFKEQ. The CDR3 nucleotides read TGTGCCAGCAGCCAAGAAATCGGGGCCGACACCGGGGAGCTGTTTTTT. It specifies CASSQEIGADTGELFF.

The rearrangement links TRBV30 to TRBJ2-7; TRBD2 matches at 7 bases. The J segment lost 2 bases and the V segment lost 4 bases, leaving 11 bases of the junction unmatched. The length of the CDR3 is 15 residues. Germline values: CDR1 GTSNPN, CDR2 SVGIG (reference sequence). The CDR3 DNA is TGTGCCTGGACCCTGGGGGGGGTCGAGACCTACGAGCAGTACTTC. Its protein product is CAWTLGGVETYEQYF.

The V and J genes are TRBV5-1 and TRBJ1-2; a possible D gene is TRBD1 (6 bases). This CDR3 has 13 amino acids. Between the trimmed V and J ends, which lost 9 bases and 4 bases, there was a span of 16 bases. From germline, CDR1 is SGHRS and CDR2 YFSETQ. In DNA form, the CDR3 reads TGCGCCACAAGCGAGGGAGGGGGCTATGGCTACACCTTC. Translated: CATSEGGGYGYTF.

CDR3 residues: CASSRLAAYEQYF. The CDR3 coding sequence is TGTGCCAGCAGTCGACTAGCGGCCTACGAGCAGTACTTC. The chain is built from TRBV6-5 and TRBJ2-7; 9 bases agree with TRBD2. Germline V gene sequence: CDR1 MNHEY, CDR2 SVGAGI. The CDR3 has 13 amino acids. The ends lost 5 bases at V and 2 bases at J; junction bases unmatched: 1.

In nucleotides, the CDR3 is TGTGCCAGCTTTCGGGTTGGTGAGACCCAGTACTTC. It specifies CASFRVGETQYF. V usage is TRBV2 and J usage is TRBJ2-5; D is unclear. The CDR3 loop spans 12 amino acids. V gave up 8 bases and J gave up 5 bases, with 12 bases separating them. Germline CDR1 is SNHLY and CDR2 is FYNNEI.

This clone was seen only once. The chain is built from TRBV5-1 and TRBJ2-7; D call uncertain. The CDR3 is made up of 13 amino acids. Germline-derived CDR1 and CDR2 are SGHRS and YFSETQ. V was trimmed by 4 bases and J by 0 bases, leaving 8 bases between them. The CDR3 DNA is TGCGCCAGCAGCCCCCCCGCCTCCTACGAGCAGTACTTC. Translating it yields CASSPPASYEQYF.

Written as DNA, the CDR3 is TGTGCCAGCAGGGGGCGGATACACACAGATACGCAGTATTTT. Amino acids: CASRGRIHTDTQYF. The chain recombines TRBV5-6 with TRBJ2-3; possibly TRBD1 for D (5 bases). Germline V gene sequence: CDR1 SGHDT, CDR2 YYEEEE. The V end was cut by 5 bases, the J end by 2 bases, with 12 bases between. CDR3 length: 14 amino acids.

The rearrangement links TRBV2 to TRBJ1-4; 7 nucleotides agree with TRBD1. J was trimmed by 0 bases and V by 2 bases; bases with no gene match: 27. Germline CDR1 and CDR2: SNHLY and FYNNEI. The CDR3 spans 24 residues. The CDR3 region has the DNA TGTGCCAGCAGTGAATTCTCTCGGGTGATAAGACCGGGACAGAAACTCACAACTAATGAAAAACTGTTTTTT. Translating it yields CASSEFSRVIRPGQKLTTNEKLFF.

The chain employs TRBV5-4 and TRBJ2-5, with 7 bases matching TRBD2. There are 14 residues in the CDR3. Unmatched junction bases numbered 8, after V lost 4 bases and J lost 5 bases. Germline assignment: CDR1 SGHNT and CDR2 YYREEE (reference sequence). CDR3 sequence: CASSRGSGGETQYF. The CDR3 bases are TGTGCCAGCAGCCGCGGGAGTGGGGGGGAGACCCAGTACTTC.